A single sample gave rise to the 29 T cell receptor beta chains below, sequenced in a study of blood T cell repertoires in COVID-19. The method was immunoSEQ multiplex PCR; TCRdb's version includes in-frame clones alone and lacks a portion of them. Of fewer than 250,000 clones in the sample, around 88% were seen once. Material: PBMCs or T cells enriched from blood (not recorded which). These TCRs come from a woman between 45 and 60 years old who had recovered from COVID-19.

A single count supports this clone. The V gene is TRBV30, the J gene TRBJ1-2, with TRBD1 matching over 9 bases. CDR3 length equals 14 residues. CDR1 is GTSNPN and CDR2 is SVGIG in the germline V gene (reference sequence). V lost 2 bases, J lost 4 bases, and 5 bases stayed unmatched. The CDR3 loop is CAWSSGTGSYGYTF. The CDR3, as DNA: TGTGCCTGGAGTTCCGGGACAGGGAGCTATGGCTACACCTTC.

The chain links TRBV19 to TRBJ1-3; the D is unclear. Germline loops: CDR1 LNHDA, CDR2 SQIVND (reference sequence). The CDR3 sequence is 16 residues long. Trimming took 5 bases from V and 0 from J, leaving 14 bases between them. Here the CDR3 DNA reads TGTGCCAGTAGTCCCTCCCCACGAGTCTCTGGAAACACCATATATTTT. This sequence encodes CASSPSPRVSGNTIYF.

This chain uses TRBV5-1 with TRBJ2-5; 10 positions match TRBD2. This CDR3 has 16 residues. V shed 4 bases and J 1 base; nucleotides not matched to a gene: 7. Germline CDR1 SGHRS, CDR2 YFSETQ. The CDR3 is CASSPGERGGQETQYF. CDR3 nucleotide sequence: TGCGCCAGCAGCCCCGGGGAGCGGGGGGGCCAAGAGACCCAGTACTTC.

This sequence joins TRBV19 and TRBJ2-6; tentatively, D is TRBD2 (6 bases). The CDR3 has 16 residues. Germline V gene data show CDR1 as LNHDA and CDR2 as SQIVND (reference sequence). Trimming removed 3 bases at V and 0 bases at J, with 9 bases between. The CDR3 protein is CASSIGDFSGANVLTF. In nucleotides, the CDR3 is TGTGCCAGTAGTATCGGGGACTTCTCTGGGGCCAACGTCCTGACTTTC.

The V and J genes are TRBV19 and TRBJ1-5, with 7 positions matching TRBD1. The CDR3 totals 14 residues. Germline lookup yields CDR1 LNHDA and CDR2 SQIVND (reference sequence). Trimming at V came to 10 bases and at J to 0 bases, leaving 6 bases not matched to a gene. CDR3 in DNA: TGTGCCACCGGGACAGCTAATAGCAATCAGCCCCAGCATTTT. It translates to CATGTANSNQPQHF.

This clone has only one observation. At the DNA level, this CDR3 is encoded by other sequences in the same sample as well. The chain recombines TRBV28 with TRBJ1-5; D ambiguous. Trimming took 2 bases from V and 5 from J, leaving 4 bases between them. The CDR3 spans 12 residues. CDR1 and CDR2 from the germline V gene are MDHEN and SYDVKM. CDR3 residues: CASSLLDQPQHF. CDR3 bases: TGTGCCAGCAGTTTACTCGATCAGCCCCAGCATTTT.

This clone was found once. The chain uses TRBV2 and TRBJ1-5, with no clear D. This CDR3 region has 18 residues. Looked up from germline, CDR1 is SNHLY and CDR2 is FYNNEI. The ends were cut back, 2 bases at V and 0 bases at J, with 17 bases in the middle. CDR3 sequence reads: CASSESLTRRDSNQPQHF. The CDR3 coding sequence is TGTGCCAGCAGTGAAAGCTTAACAAGGAGGGATAGCAATCAGCCCCAGCATTTT.

The chain links TRBV11-1 to TRBJ1-1; 7 nucleotides align to TRBD1. This CDR3 has 14 amino acids. After removal of 4 bases from V and 5 bases from J, the junction contained 7 bases not matched to a gene. Germline CDR1 and CDR2: SGHAT and FQDESV (reference sequence). This chain's CDR3 is CASSSRTGGTEAFF. DNA of the CDR3: TGTGCCAGCAGCTCCCGGACAGGCGGGACTGAAGCTTTCTTT.

A single count supports this clone. The V gene is TRBV7-2, the J gene TRBJ2-1, with 12 bases matching TRBD2. The CDR3 length is 15 residues. Trimming took 5 bases from V and 10 from J; bases not matched to a gene: 9. Germline V gene lookup returns CDR1 SGHTA and CDR2 FQGNSA. The CDR3 spells CASSPSSGGVGEQFF. In nucleotides, the CDR3 is TGTGCCAGCAGCCCATCTAGCGGGGGGGTTGGAGAGCAGTTCTTC.

The chain combines TRBV4-1 with TRBJ1-5; unclear D gene. The germline V gene has CDR1 MGHRA and CDR2 YSYEKL. The CDR3 extends over 16 amino acids. The V gene lost 5 bases and the J gene lost 6 bases, with 20 bases spanning the gap. This CDR3 is CASSEGSRGATQPQHF. DNA for the CDR3: TGCGCCAGCAGCGAGGGCAGCCGGGGAGCCACTCAGCCCCAGCATTTT.

The chain employs TRBV28 and TRBJ2-3; D is unclear. CDR3 length equals 14 residues. Trimming took off 7 bases at V and 0 bases at J, with 11 bases between the two ends. Germline CDR1 MDHEN, CDR2 SYDVKM. The CDR3, as DNA: TGTGCCAGCAAGGTCACAGAAAGCACAGATACGCAGTATTTT. This sequence encodes CASKVTESTDTQYF.

This clone appeared once. J is TRBJ1-1 and V is TRBV19; 12 nucleotides line up with TRBD1. Germline V gene lookup returns CDR1 LNHDA and CDR2 SQIVND (reference sequence). J gave up 0 bases and V 5 bases, and 7 bases lay outside the gene matches. This CDR3 region has 17 residues. In DNA form, the CDR3 reads TGTGCCAGTAGTGGGGACAGGGGGCTGATCATGAACACTGAAGCTTTCTTT. Translated, it gives CASSGDRGLIMNTEAFF.

V and J are TRBV7-3 and TRBJ2-3; 11 bases map to TRBD1. J lost 4 bases, V lost 5 bases, and 11 bases had no gene match. The germline V gene encodes CDR1 SGHTA and CDR2 FQGTGA. This CDR3 spans 17 amino acids. CDR3: CASSPSGTGGFADTQYF. Here the CDR3 DNA reads TGTGCCAGCAGCCCAAGTGGGACAGGGGGTTTCGCAGATACGCAGTATTTT.

V usage is TRBV28 and J usage is TRBJ1-5; D may be TRBD1 (5 bases). The germline V gene has CDR1 MDHEN and CDR2 SYDVKM. Trimming removed 4 bases from V and 4 bases from J, with 17 bases in between. CDR3 length: 16 residues. CDR3 nucleotide sequence: TGTGCCAGCAGTTCACGAACGGGACTAACAAATCAGCCCCAGCATTTT. Protein sequence: CASSSRTGLTNQPQHF.

The chain links TRBV2 to TRBJ2-2, with a tentative D call TRBD1 (6 bases). Deletions cut 2 bases from V and 5 bases from J, with 18 bases between. This CDR3 is 17 amino acids long. Germline V lookup: CDR1 SNHLY, CDR2 FYNNEI. CDR3 nucleotide sequence: TGTGCCAGCAGTGAACGTGTCAGGGGCGCGGGTACCGGGGAGCTGTTTTTT. Protein product: CASSERVRGAGTGELFF.

V is TRBV4-2 and J is TRBJ1-6, with 7 bases matching TRBD1. With 0 bases clipped from V and 9 bases from J, the junction kept 5 bases outside the gene matches. CDR1 and CDR2 from the germline V gene are LGHNA and YNFKEQ. This CDR3 region has 15 residues. As DNA, the CDR3 is TGTGCCAGCAGCCAAGACAGACAGGGCAGTTCACCCCTCCACTTT. Translation: CASSQDRQGSSPLHF.

The chain employs TRBV5-1 and TRBJ1-1; weak D call: TRBD1 (5 bases). Germline V gene lookup returns CDR1 SGHRS and CDR2 YFSETQ. Trimming cost V 0 bases and J 1 base, with 19 bases left between them. The CDR3 runs to 18 residues. The CDR3 DNA follows: TGCGCCAGCAGCTTGGCCGCAGTAGGGGCCGGGCGGAACACTGAAGCTTTCTTT. Encoded protein: CASSLAAVGAGRNTEAFF.

V and J are TRBV7-2 and TRBJ2-3; 11 nucleotides align to TRBD2. V was pared by 0 bases and J by 6 bases, with 8 bases of the junction left unmatched. CDR1 SGHTA and CDR2 FQGNSA come from the germline V gene. This CDR3 is built from 17 residues. In nucleotides, the CDR3 is TGTGCCAGCAGCTTAGCTATAGCGGGAGGGTCATGGGATACGCAGTATTTT. The encoded protein is CASSLAIAGGSWDTQYF.

A note on this clone: Other DNA sequences within the sample encode an identical CDR3. The V and J genes are TRBV3-1 (or the pseudogene TRBV3-2) and TRBJ1-5, with no clear D. The CDR3 totals 13 residues. CDR1 is LGHDT, CDR2 YNNKEL, per germline (reference sequence). The V gene lost 1 base and the J gene lost 6 bases, with 7 bases spanning the gap. This chain's CDR3 is CASSQGGGQPQHF. CDR3 bases: TGTGCCAGCAGCCAAGGGGGAGGTCAGCCCCAGCATTTT.

The chain uses TRBV19 and TRBJ2-2; 12 positions agree with TRBD2. After removal of 3 bases from V and 6 bases from J, the junction contained 2 bases not matched to a gene. The CDR3 is 15 amino acids. Germline V gene sequence: CDR1 LNHDA, CDR2 SQIVND (reference sequence). CDR3 protein: CASSISSGGAGELFF. As DNA, the CDR3 is TGTGCCAGTAGTATTTCTAGCGGGGGGGCCGGGGAGCTGTTTTTT.

The chain is built from TRBV4-1 and TRBJ1-1, with a tentative D call TRBD1 (5 bases). Looked up from germline, CDR1 is MGHRA and CDR2 is YSYEKL. V shed 6 bases and J shed 2 bases, with 13 bases lying between them. The CDR3 sequence is 14 residues long. Here the CDR3 reads CASSRGVTNTEAFF. The DNA for the CDR3 is TGCGCCAGCAGTCGGGGGGTCACAAACACTGAAGCTTTCTTT.

The chain has TRBV5-1 and TRBJ2-7; TRBD2 is a possible D gene (6 bases). Germline assignment: CDR1 SGHRS and CDR2 YFSETQ. V shed 2 bases and J shed 3 bases, with 18 bases lying between them. The CDR3 consists of 16 residues. The CDR3 DNA follows: TGCGCCAGCAGCTTTGGCCCGGGAGCAGTGATCTACGAGCAGTACTTC. This codes for CASSFGPGAVIYEQYF.

This chain connects TRBV4-2 to TRBJ2-2; 10 bases are shared with TRBD2. The germline gives CDR1 LGHNA, CDR2 YNFKEQ. This CDR3 contains 17 residues. The V and J ends lost 4 bases and 1 base, in that order; junction bases with no gene match: 6. Here the CDR3 reads CASSRNLAGGNTGELFF. CDR3 DNA sequence: TGTGCCAGCAGCCGGAACTTAGCGGGAGGGAACACCGGGGAGCTGTTTTTT.

About this clone: One end of the junction does not line up with germline, which may come from a read error. The rearrangement links TRBV28 to TRBJ1-1; D call uncertain. Germline CDR1 and CDR2: MDHEN and SYDVKM. The CDR3 contains 14 residues. The CDR3: CATETTRGNAEAFF. CDR3 sequence (DNA): TGTGCCACCGAAACAACTAGAGGGAACGCTGAAGCTTTCTTT.

For the CDR3, the DNA is TGTGCCAGCAGCCGTTTGGGACAGGGGGCAGATACGCAGTATTTT. Its protein is CASSRLGQGADTQYF. The rearrangement uses TRBV7-9 and TRBJ2-3; 11 positions match TRBD1. J lost 4 bases, V lost 5 bases, and 5 bases had no gene match. Looked up from germline, CDR1 is SEHNR and CDR2 is FQNEAQ (reference sequence). The CDR3 extends over 15 amino acids.

V and J are TRBV10-3 and TRBJ1-2; unclear D gene. CDR1 and CDR2 from the germline V gene are ENHRY and SYGVKD. The CDR3 runs to 13 residues. Trimming left V 3 bases short and J 4 bases short, with 9 bases between. Here the CDR3 reads CAISDTGSYGYTF. CDR3 coding DNA: TGTGCCATCAGTGACACGGGATCCTATGGCTACACCTTC.

The chain recombines TRBV19 with TRBJ1-4; the D is unclear. CDR1 and CDR2 from the germline V gene are LNHDA and SQIVND (reference sequence). The V end was cut by 4 bases, the J end by 13 bases, with 13 bases between. There are 12 residues in the CDR3. The DNA of the CDR3 is TGTGCCAGTAGTAGAGGAGGCCAGCCACTGTTTTTT. This encodes CASSRGGQPLFF.

This clone has only a few counts. The gene calls are TRBV7-2 and TRBJ1-1; a weak D match, TRBD1 (5 bases). V dropped 3 bases and J dropped 8 bases, with 13 bases sitting between them. Germline CDR1 SGHTA, CDR2 FQGNSA. This CDR3 has 13 residues. The CDR3 loop reads CASSFQGFREAFF. CDR3 DNA sequence: TGTGCCAGCAGCTTCCAGGGCTTTAGGGAAGCTTTCTTT.

This chain uses TRBV3-1 (or the pseudogene TRBV3-2) with TRBJ1-1; a possible D gene is TRBD1 (5 bases). Germline CDR1 reads LGHDT; CDR2 reads YNNKEL (reference sequence). The CDR3 sequence is 14 residues long. V dropped 8 bases and J dropped 6 bases, with 19 bases sitting between them. The CDR3 coding sequence is TGTGCCAGCGGAAACCATCAGGGCAGGGCTGAAGCTTTCTTT. Its protein product is CASGNHQGRAEAFF.